The sequence of this T cell receptor (beta chain) was determined in a study of cytomegalovirus exposure and HLA in healthy donors (TCRdb year 2017). With regard to the full study: According to a later analysis, the 120 or so validation repertoires were produced on the same platform as the approximately 600 repertoires of the first cohort. The study aimed to test whether cataloging public T cell receptors could reveal signatures of past pathogen exposure. Besides the first cohort of about 730 subjects, a separate validation cohort made up of 120 different subjects was used. High-throughput TCR immunosequencing, statistical association of individual TCRs with disease status, and machine learning were combined to predict cytomegalovirus infection status. On the study overall, not on this receptor specifically: A later analysis had no HLA typing for the validation cohort, so co-occurrence there was scored across all 130 or so repertoires. The authors suggested that the approach could potentially be generalized to other disease states and immunological phenotypes. In a later analysis, TCRs clustered in the first cohort were found to also tend to co-occur in the roughly 120 validation repertoires, with roughly 93% of cluster scores above 0. In vitro tests confirmed that a few of the cytomegalovirus-associated TCR beta chains recognize cytomegalovirus antigens. Most TCR sequences were observed very rarely across donors, whereas some public TCRs were present in many individuals. The classifier was reported to diagnose cytomegalovirus status with high specificity and sensitivity in both the original and validation cohorts. A total of 150 or so TCR beta chains were listed by the study as associated with cytomegalovirus.

Separate from the roughly 700-subject first cohort, the validation cohort of some 130 subjects was the group to which the donors belonged. About this clone itself: Its antigen remains unidentified. No clone much larger than this one lies a single base away; base qualities are absent.

The CDR3 starts with the cysteine, ends with the phenylalanine, and has 15 residues. Here the CDR3 DNA is all that survives: 45 bases in frame from base 1. Compared with germline, V lacks 4 bases and J lacks 0 bases; bases without a gene match: 3. Per the germline V gene (reference sequence), PRHDT is the CDR1 and FYEKMQ is the CDR2. Libraries were prepared through the immunoSEQ multiplex PCR assay. On the study's bioinformatics: A statistical classification framework was built to diagnose cytomegalovirus status from the catalog of TCR beta chain sequences. Here the immuneACCESS table is served through TCRdb, limited to in-frame sequences with V and J called. Missing clones are a known gap in these copies; in checked studies unresolved V genes cover under half, and the rest lacks a known reason. That table is the source of V, J and clone size, and D and trimming were worked out from the DNA. This sample gives approximately 300,000 clones in total; roughly 87% of them show up just once. Clones ranked in the top ten supply roughly 1.2% of the sample.

The sequence was obtained from a woman aged 30 to 39 in good health and CMV-seropositive. The chain is made from TRBV13 and TRBJ1-5; a stretch of 7 junction bases matches TRBD1. Sequenced: PBMCs. The nucleotides read TGTGCCAGCAGCTACAGGGGAGATAGCAATCAGCCCCAGCATTTT. The translation is CASSYRGDSNQPQHF.